This TCR beta chain was captured in a study of identical twins. Study-level findings and limits: High-abundance cord blood beta clonotypes had fewer insertions; memory repertoires showed none.

TCRdb fed the 5' RACE reads into MiXCR, producing one record per CDR3 protein. The sample yields 500,000 or so distinct CDR3 sequences, 20% to 25% seen once. Germline assignment: CDR1 SGHDT and CDR2 YYEEEE. The ends were cut back, 2 bases at V and 4 bases at J, with 13 bases in the middle. The CDR3 totals 15 residues. This clonotype was counted between two and nine times. What it recognizes is unknown. These data were likewise used in another study, on T cells expressing NK-cell markers. That paper notes: In four donors, these clonotypes also led the CD3+CD56-NKG2C+ fraction. It remained uncertain whether the expanded NKG2C+ T cell clones were specific for HCMV antigens.

The TCR originated in a woman aged 18-30 years in good health. The rearrangement joins TRBV5-6 to TRBJ1-5; D unclear. Material: CD4+ T cells sorted from blood. The CDR3 loop is CASSLSPGLNQPQHF. The CDR3 DNA follows: TGTGCCAGCAGCTTATCCCCGGGTCTTAATCAGCCCCAGCATTTT.